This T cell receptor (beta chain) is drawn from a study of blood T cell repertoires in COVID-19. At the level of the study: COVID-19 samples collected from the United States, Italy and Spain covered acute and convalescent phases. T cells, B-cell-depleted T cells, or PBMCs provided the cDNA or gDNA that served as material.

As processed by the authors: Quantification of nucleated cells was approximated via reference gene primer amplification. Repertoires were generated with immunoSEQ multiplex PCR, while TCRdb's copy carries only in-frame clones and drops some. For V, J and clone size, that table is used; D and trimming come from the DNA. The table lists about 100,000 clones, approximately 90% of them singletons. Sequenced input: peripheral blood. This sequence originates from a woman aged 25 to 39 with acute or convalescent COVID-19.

The CDR3 reads CATAGAGANNEQYF. CDR3 in DNA: TGTGCCACCGCCGGGGCAGGGGCTAACAACGAGCAGTACTTC. The chain links TRBV10-3 to TRBJ2-7; TRBD1 might be the D (6 bases). Between the trimmed V and J ends, which lost 10 bases and 5 bases, there was a span of 21 bases. The CDR3 has 14 residues. The germline V gene has CDR1 ENHRY and CDR2 SYGVKD.